This is a list of T cell receptor beta chains from one sample in a study of control samples from healthy donors and cancer patients. Only in-frame clones appear in the TCRdb table, and some are missing; sequencing was by immunoSEQ multiplex PCR. Among 60,000 to 95,000 clones listed, about four fifths were seen once. The sequenced material came from blood. These receptors all stem from a man aged 45-65 years in good health. Both conserved end residues are part of each CDR3.

j_gene: TRBJ1-2; v_gene: TRBV12-3/TRBV12-4; CDR3aa: CASSLAGSGYTF
j_gene: TRBJ1-2; v_gene: TRBV7-8; CDR3aa: CASSPVVGGRTNYGYTF
j_gene: TRBJ1-3; v_gene: TRBV25-1; CDR3aa: CASSEYLTGDSSGNTIYF
j_gene: TRBJ2-1; v_gene: TRBV12-3/TRBV12-4; CDR3aa: CASSGAGTTEQFF
j_gene: TRBJ2-1; v_gene: TRBV24-1; CDR3aa: CATSDLASGRPSAINEQFF
j_gene: TRBJ1-4; v_gene: TRBV4-3; CDR3aa: CASSQERGGVTNEKLFF
j_gene: TRBJ2-1; v_gene: TRBV4-1; CDR3aa: CASSQERLAGAYEQFF
j_gene: TRBJ1-6; v_gene: TRBV6-5; CDR3aa: CASAVDPETLHF
j_gene: TRBJ2-7; v_gene: TRBV29-1; CDR3aa: CSVQLTGHHEQYF
j_gene: TRBJ2-2; v_gene: TRBV6-1; CDR3aa: CASSEVDGTNTGELFF
j_gene: TRBJ1-2; v_gene: TRBV4-3; CDR3aa: CASSLFPGGLNGYTF
j_gene: TRBJ1-3; v_gene: TRBV9; CDR3aa: CASSAPGNTIYF
j_gene: TRBJ1-5; v_gene: TRBV30; CDR3aa: CAWSSELTGDGQPQHF
j_gene: TRBJ1-2; v_gene: TRBV7-9; CDR3aa: CASSLERRSTGYTF
j_gene: TRBJ2-7; v_gene: TRBV11-3; CDR3aa: CASAPGGVSYEQYF
j_gene: TRBJ2-2; v_gene: TRBV4-3; CDR3aa: CASSQHPSGNTGELFF
j_gene: TRBJ2-5; v_gene: TRBV25-1; CDR3aa: CASSESGSGVGETQYF
j_gene: TRBJ1-1; v_gene: TRBV18; CDR3aa: CASSRQGSEAFF
j_gene: TRBJ1-5; v_gene: TRBV15; CDR3aa: CATSRAPRQGQPQHF
j_gene: TRBJ2-1; v_gene: TRBV7-3; CDR3aa: CASSQDGGSSYNEQFF
j_gene: TRBJ2-7; v_gene: TRBV28; CDR3aa: CASSLSGAGGSYEQYF
j_gene: TRBJ2-1; v_gene: TRBV5-1; CDR3aa: CASSFEGGLFF
j_gene: TRBJ2-1; v_gene: TRBV7-3; CDR3aa: CASSLTPLVGEAQFF
j_gene: TRBJ2-7; v_gene: TRBV28; CDR3aa: CASRGGLEQYF
j_gene: TRBJ2-6; v_gene: TRBV27; CDR3aa: CASSLFPSGANVLTF
j_gene: TRBJ2-3; v_gene: TRBV24-1; CDR3aa: CATSDLSPGQGRDTQYF
j_gene: TRBJ2-1; v_gene: TRBV3-1/TRBV3-2; CDR3aa: CASSQNLRLAVEQFF
j_gene: TRBJ2-7; v_gene: TRBV5-8; CDR3aa: CASSLATGSEQYF